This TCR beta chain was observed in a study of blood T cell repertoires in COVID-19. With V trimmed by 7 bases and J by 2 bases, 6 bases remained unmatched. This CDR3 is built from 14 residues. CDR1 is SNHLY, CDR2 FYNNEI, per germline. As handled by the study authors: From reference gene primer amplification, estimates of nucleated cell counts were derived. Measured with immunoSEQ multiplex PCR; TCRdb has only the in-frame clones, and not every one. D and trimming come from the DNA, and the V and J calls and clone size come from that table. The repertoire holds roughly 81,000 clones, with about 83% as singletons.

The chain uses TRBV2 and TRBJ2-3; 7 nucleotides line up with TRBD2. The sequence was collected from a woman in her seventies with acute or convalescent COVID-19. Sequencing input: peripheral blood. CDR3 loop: CASIGGRVTDTQYF. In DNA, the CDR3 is TGTGCCAGCATCGGGGGGAGAGTCACAGATACGCAGTATTTT.